The 19 T cell receptor beta chains in this list originate from one sample, sequenced in a study of T cells in Graves' hyperthyroidism and ophthalmopathy. Amplification targeted TCR beta CDR3 regions from RNA transcripts. Carried out on the TCR CDR3, a first-round RT-PCR used the HTBI primer set. TCRdb re-called the multiplex PCR reads with MiXCR, one entry per CDR3 protein. This sample has nearly 600,000 distinct CDR3 sequences, with 11% to 15% found just once. Sample: blood. These receptors were taken from a woman in her thirties with Graves' hyperthyroidism that later progressed to Graves' ophthalmopathy.

The rearrangement links TRBV12-3 or TRBV12-4 to TRBJ2-3, with a tentative D call TRBD1 (5 bases). V was shortened by 7 bases and J by 3 bases, with 11 bases between the two germline ends. This CDR3 is built from 13 residues. In DNA, the CDR3 is TGTGCCAGCACTTTTCAGGGTACAGATACGCAGTATTTT. It specifies CASTFQGTDTQYF.

This clonotype showed up many times. The chain employs TRBV4-1 and TRBJ1-1; D unresolved. The CDR3 spans 14 residues. Germline CDR1 is MGHRA and CDR2 is YSYEKL. Trimming took off 0 bases at V and 2 bases at J, with 7 bases between the two ends. CDR3 protein: CASSQDWGNTEAFF. The CDR3 DNA follows: TGCGCCAGCAGCCAAGATTGGGGTAACACTGAAGCTTTCTTT.

This clonotype was detected a few times. The chain uses TRBV5-1 and TRBJ2-5; D might be TRBD1 (7 bases). This CDR3 has 12 amino acids. Trimming stripped 5 bases from V and 5 bases from J, with 10 bases between. Germline V lookup: CDR1 SGHRS, CDR2 YFSETQ. Written as DNA, the CDR3 is TGCGCCAGCAGGTCAGGGGGGGAGACCCAGTACTTC. It translates to CASRSGGETQYF.

This clonotype was counted ten times or more. The CDR3 protein is CASSLRDYPYNEQFF. The CDR3 DNA reads TGTGCCAGCAGCTTGCGGGACTACCCTTACAATGAGCAGTTCTTC. The J gene is TRBJ2-1, the V gene TRBV7-9; TRBD2 matches 7 bases. The V gene's germline CDR1 is SEHNR and CDR2 FQNEAQ (reference sequence). Trimming cost V 3 bases and J 4 bases; bases outside gene matches: 6. The CDR3 consists of 15 residues. Drawing the rest from reference TRBV7-9 and TRBJ2-1, the complete variable domain is DTGVSQNPRHKITKRGQNVTFRCDPISEHNRLYWYRQTLGQGPEFLTYFQNEAQLEKSRLLSDRFSAERPKGSFSTLEIQRTEQGDSAMYLCASSLRDYPYNEQFFGPGTRLTVL.

This clonotype was recorded a few times. The rearrangement joins TRBV19 to TRBJ1-1; weak D call: TRBD1 (5 bases). Deletions cut 11 bases from V and 10 bases from J, with 23 bases between. Per the germline V gene, CDR1 is LNHDA and CDR2 is SQIVND (reference sequence). The CDR3 runs to 13 residues. The CDR3: CASNPGTARGAFF. The CDR3 coding sequence is TGTGCCTCGAACCCCGGGACCGCGAGGGGAGCTTTCTTT.

The rearrangement joins TRBV7-2 to TRBJ2-3; tentatively, D is TRBD1 (6 bases). The V and J ends lost 1 base and 5 bases respectively, with 10 bases between them. CDR3 length equals 14 residues. Germline V gene data show CDR1 as SGHTA and CDR2 as FQGNSA. In nucleotides, the CDR3 is TGTGCCAGCAGCTTAGGCACAGGGAGAGATACGCAGTATTTT. Translation: CASSLGTGRDTQYF.

This clonotype was seen many times. The rearrangement joins TRBV6-1 to TRBJ2-7; 9 bases agree with TRBD2. V was pared by 8 bases and J by 3 bases, with 11 bases of the junction left unmatched. CDR1 and CDR2 from the germline V gene are MNHNS and SASEGT. This CDR3 has 15 residues. Here the CDR3 reads CASRQELAGYYEQYF. DNA for the CDR3: TGTGCCAGCCGCCAGGAACTAGCGGGTTACTACGAGCAGTACTTC.

At least ten counts were recorded for this clonotype. The chain employs TRBV18 and TRBJ1-2, with 8 bases matching TRBD1. The V and J ends lost 6 bases and 0 bases, in that order; junction bases with no gene match: 6. Germline CDR1 KGHSH, CDR2 LQKENI. This CDR3 has 15 amino acids. CDR3 sequence: CASSNGQGTNYGYTF. As DNA, the CDR3 is TGTGCCAGCTCGAACGGACAGGGAACTAACTATGGCTACACCTTC.

The J gene is TRBJ2-7, the V gene TRBV6-1, with TRBD2 identical over 9 bases. The J segment lost 3 bases and the V segment lost 6 bases, leaving 15 bases of the junction unmatched. Germline CDR1 and CDR2: MNHNS and SASEGT. The CDR3 loop spans 17 amino acids. The CDR3 DNA reads TGTGCCAGCAGCCCAACGAGGCCCATAGCGGGGGACTACGAGCAGTACTTC. This sequence encodes CASSPTRPIAGDYEQYF.

The table lists this clonotype with many counts. This rearrangement joins TRBV11-2 to TRBJ2-2; possible D gene TRBD2, 6 bases. V lost 0 bases and J lost 4, with 9 bases in between. Germline lookup yields CDR1 SGHAT and CDR2 FQNNGV. This CDR3 is built from 15 residues. CDR3 amino acids: CASSLEVAATGELFF. CDR3 coding DNA: TGTGCCAGCAGCTTAGAGGTAGCGGCCACCGGGGAGCTGTTTTTT.

The table lists this clonotype with a few counts. V is TRBV10-3 and J is TRBJ2-7, with D unresolved. Germline loops: CDR1 ENHRY, CDR2 SYGVKD. The V end lost 10 bases, the J end lost 0 bases, and 13 bases lay between the germline ends. The CDR3 length is 13 residues. The CDR3: CATAGGVSYEQYF. CDR3 bases: TGTGCCACGGCTGGCGGAGTCTCCTACGAGCAGTACTTC.

This clonotype was seen ten or more times. V is TRBV27 and J is TRBJ2-1, with TRBD1 matching 8 bases. This CDR3 spans 16 amino acids. Germline trimming cut 2 bases from V and 2 bases from J; bases unmatched to any gene: 5. The V gene's germline CDR1 is MNHEY and CDR2 SMNVEV (reference sequence). The CDR3 sequence is CASSLRTGSAYNEQFF. The CDR3 DNA reads TGTGCCAGCAGTTTACGGACAGGGTCAGCCTACAATGAGCAGTTCTTC.

This clonotype was recorded a few times. The chain combines TRBV25-1 with TRBJ1-4, with D possibly matching TRBD1 (5 bases). The germline V gene encodes CDR1 MGHDK and CDR2 SYGVNS. Trimming removed 0 bases from V and 8 bases from J, with 19 bases in between. The CDR3 covers 17 residues. CDR3 nucleotides: TGTGCCAGCAGTGAATACTACCCTCAGGGAGAAGAAGAAAAACTGTTTTTT. It is translated as CASSEYYPQGEEEKLFF.

The rearrangement joins TRBV7-2 to TRBJ1-1, with TRBD1 identical over 7 bases. Per germline, CDR1 SGHTA and CDR2 FQGNSA. The length of the CDR3 is 13 residues. V lost 3 bases to trimming and J lost 5 bases; unmatched junction nucleotides: 3. The CDR3: CASSFKGATEAFF. The DNA for the CDR3 is TGTGCCAGCAGCTTTAAGGGGGCTACTGAAGCTTTCTTT. Based on the CDR3 plus reference TRBV7-2 and TRBJ1-1, the full variable domain is GAGVSQSPSNKVTEKGKDVELRCDPISGHTALYWYRQSLGQGLEFLIYFQGNSAPDKSGLPSDRFSAERTGGSVSTLTIQRTQQEDSAVYLCASSFKGATEAFFGQGTRLTVV.

This clonotype was counted ten times or more. V is TRBV7-9 and J is TRBJ2-1; TRBD1 might be the D (5 bases). CDR3 length equals 15 residues. V was cut by 5 bases and J by 8 bases, with 19 bases left in between. Germline-derived CDR1 and CDR2 are SEHNR and FQNEAQ (reference sequence). The CDR3 sequence: CASSVTMSGSHEQFF. The DNA of the CDR3 is TGTGCCAGCAGCGTCACGATGTCAGGGTCCCATGAGCAGTTCTTC. Drawing the rest from reference TRBV7-9 and TRBJ2-1, the complete variable domain is DTGVSQNPRHKITKRGQNVTFRCDPISEHNRLYWYRQTLGQGPEFLTYFQNEAQLEKSRLLSDRFSAERPKGSFSTLEIQRTEQGDSAMYLCASSVTMSGSHEQFFGPGTRLTVL.

This clonotype has at least ten counts. J is TRBJ2-2 and V is TRBV7-8; tentatively, D is TRBD2 (6 bases). V was pared by 1 base and J by 5 bases, with 17 bases between. The CDR3 has 17 amino acids. The V gene's germline CDR1 is SGHVS and CDR2 FQNEAQ. The CDR3 sequence: CASSLGRLATGTGELFF. CDR3 DNA: TGTGCCAGCAGCTTAGGGCGTCTAGCGACTGGGACCGGGGAGCTGTTTTTT.

This clonotype showed up many times. The CDR3 region has the DNA TGTGCCACCAGTGAAGGAGGCGGGAGGACCTACAATGAGCAGTTCTTC. It translates to CATSEGGGRTYNEQFF. The rearrangement uses TRBV24-1 and TRBJ2-1; 8 nucleotides agree with TRBD2. V lost 4 bases and J lost 2; bases outside the gene matches: 6. This CDR3 contains 16 residues. Per the germline V gene, CDR1 is KGHDR and CDR2 is SFDVKD.

There are many counts of this clonotype. The V call is TRBV5-1, the J call TRBJ1-1; possible D gene TRBD1, 5 bases. Trimming shortened V by 3 bases and J by 2 bases, and 14 bases separated the two germline ends. Per germline, CDR1 SGHRS and CDR2 YFSETQ. The CDR3 extends over 15 amino acids. CDR3 sequence reads: CASSSLPGLNTEAFF. DNA for the CDR3: TGCGCCAGCAGCTCCCTCCCGGGGCTTAACACTGAAGCTTTCTTT. Full variable domain (remainder filled in from reference TRBV5-1 and TRBJ1-1): KAGVTQTPRYLIKTRGQQVTLSCSPISGHRSVSWYQQTPGQGLQFLFEYFSETQRNKGNFPGRFSGRQFSNSRSEMNVSTLELGDSALYLCASSSLPGLNTEAFFGQGTRLTVV.

This clonotype was detected many times. The chain combines TRBV27 with TRBJ1-6; D might be TRBD1 (5 bases). Germline CDR1 and CDR2: MNHEY and SMNVEV (reference sequence). Trimming pared 0 bases from V and 6 bases from J, leaving 18 bases between. The CDR3 runs to 18 residues. The CDR3 coding sequence is TGTGCCAGCAGTTTATCGACGGTACAGGTTACGAGTAATTCACCCCTCCACTTT. Its protein product is CASSLSTVQVTSNSPLHF.